The 7 T cell receptor beta chains below all came from one sample that was sequenced in a study of PD-L1 blockade in urothelial cancer (dated by TCRdb to 2015 to 2018). Libraries were prepared through the immunoSEQ multiplex PCR assay. The clones in this table, taken by TCRdb from immuneACCESS, are in-frame only. Not every clone is retained; where verified, under half of the shortfall comes from an unresolved V gene, and the cause of the rest is unknown. For this sample the table gives some 90,000 clones, of which about 90% were detected only once. The ten most abundant clones make up about 1% of the sample. The sample's time point, from its label and the paper: pretreatment peripheral blood. Sequencing used PBMCs, obtained around atezolizumab (anti-PD-L1) treatment. The receptors were sampled from a woman older than 75 with urothelial cancer.

The chain links TRBV7-8 to TRBJ1-2, with 7 bases matching TRBD1. After removal of 5 bases from V and 2 bases from J, the junction contained 8 bases not matched to a gene. CDR1 SGHVS and CDR2 FQNEAQ come from the germline V gene. The CDR3 sequence is 15 residues long. The CDR3 is CASSVAGQQNYGYTF. CDR3 DNA sequence: TGTGCCAGCAGCGTCGCGGGACAGCAGAACTATGGCTACACCTTC.

This chain uses TRBV5-5 with TRBJ2-7; 9 bases are shared with TRBD2. This CDR3 is 15 amino acids long. Looked up from germline, CDR1 is SGHKS and CDR2 is YYEKEE (reference sequence). V dropped 2 bases and J dropped 1; count of bases not matched to a gene: 4. The CDR3: CASSFSLAGSYEQYF. CDR3 nucleotides: TGTGCCAGCAGCTTTTCACTAGCGGGTTCCTACGAGCAGTACTTC.

V and J are TRBV7-2 and TRBJ1-5, with D unclear. Germline assignment: CDR1 SGHTA and CDR2 FQGNSA. Trimming shortened V by 1 base and J by 0 bases, and 10 bases separated the two germline ends. This CDR3 has 16 residues. The CDR3 region has the DNA TGTGCCAGCAGCTTAGTCGGCGGTCGTAGCAATCAGCCCCAGCATTTT. Its protein is CASSLVGGRSNQPQHF.

In its sample, this clone was seen once. CDR3 sequence: CASSLLSGSAYNEQFF. CDR3 sequence (DNA): TGCGCCAGCAGCCTTCTAAGCGGGAGTGCTTACAATGAGCAGTTCTTC. V is TRBV5-1 and J is TRBJ2-1, with 8 nucleotides matching TRBD2. The V segment lost 4 bases and the J segment 4 bases; nucleotides outside the gene matches: 10. The CDR3 has 16 residues. Germline lookup yields CDR1 SGHRS and CDR2 YFSETQ.

The chain carries TRBV6-5 and TRBJ2-1, with a possible D match to TRBD2 (5 bases). Germline V CDR1 and CDR2: MNHEY, SVGAGI. The germline V and J ends were trimmed by 2 bases and 3 bases, with 11 bases remaining between them. The CDR3 is 15 residues long. The CDR3 DNA is TGTGCCAGCAGTTACCGGAGCGGAGACTACAATGAGCAGTTCTTC. Its translation is CASSYRSGDYNEQFF.

The chain carries TRBV19 and TRBJ1-1; 9 bases agree with TRBD1. Trimming at V came to 1 base and at J to 1 base, leaving 10 bases not matched to a gene. The CDR3 has 18 amino acids. Per the germline V gene, CDR1 is LNHDA and CDR2 is SQIVND (reference sequence). The CDR3 loop is CASSIAATGGAGNTEAFF. CDR3 DNA sequence: TGTGCCAGTAGTATAGCGGCAACAGGGGGCGCAGGGAACACTGAAGCTTTCTTT.

This clone was recorded a few times. The CDR3 here is CASRSGGGSPYGYTF. Written as DNA, the CDR3 is TGTGCCAGCAGGTCGGGGGGAGGGAGCCCCTATGGCTACACCTTC. The chain has TRBV28 and TRBJ1-2; possible D gene TRBD1, 5 bases. The CDR3 runs to 15 residues. V was pared by 6 bases and J by 4 bases, with 18 bases between. The germline V gene encodes CDR1 MDHEN and CDR2 SYDVKM.